Included here is one T cell receptor (beta chain) sequence, with context. The antigen remains unidentified. This record comes from a study of OX40 agonist ivuxolimab in advanced cancers. The overall study: Administration of intravenous ivuxolimab to patients occurred every 2 weeks at 0.01 to 10 mg/kg. Cancers in dose escalation were hepatocellular, melanoma, renal cell and head and neck.

Whole-study results and caveats: It was not determined which antigens were specifically recognized by the peripheral T cells that had undergone clonal expansion. On average, a greater number of expanded clones characterised CD8+ T cells relative to CD4+.

The CDR3 has 17 residues. Per the germline V gene, CDR1 is SEHNR and CDR2 is FQNEAQ (reference sequence). Between the trimmed V and J ends, which lost 1 base and 3 bases, there was a span of 19 bases. Assay: immunoSEQ multiplex PCR; the TCRdb copy retains only in-frame clones and omits some. The table has approximately 32,000 clones, more than 70% seen once. The sequence derives from an adult with an advanced solid tumor such as melanoma, head and neck, liver or kidney cancer. The rearrangement joins TRBV7-9 to TRBJ2-7; D is undetermined. The sequences come from CD4+ or CD8+ T cells sorted from blood, collected in a trial of the OX40 agonist ivuxolimab. The CDR3 bases are TGTGCCAGCAGCTTAGTGTCTTCATTGGGCACAAACTACGAGCAGTACTTC. It codes for CASSLVSSLGTNYEQYF.